This T cell receptor beta chain is from a study of T-cell memory formation after mild COVID-19. Findings and limits, study-wide: A subset of responding clones appeared in pre-infection memory, suggesting cross-reactive memory joined. Mainly in CM and EM were contracting CD4+ clones; CD8+ were in EMRA.

TCRdb used MiXCR to reprocess the 5' RACE reads, holding one entry per CDR3 protein. The sample holds roughly 450,000 distinct CDR3 sequences; around 17% are singletons and the top ten take about a fifth. Remarks on this clonotype: Its antigen remains unknown.

The TCR was taken from a man aged 18-30 years who had mild COVID-19 (a few samples of this study predate the infection). Cell type and time point are not known. Sample: PBMCs or a T cell subset sorted from them (not recorded which).

The CDR3 nucleotides are TGTGCCAGCAGTTTGTTGACTAGCGCAGTGGCGGAGCAGTACTTC. Translating it yields CASSLLTSAVAEQYF. The chain joins TRBV7-9 to TRBJ2-7, with TRBD2 identical over 8 bases. The CDR3 consists of 15 residues. From germline, CDR1 is SEHNR and CDR2 FQNEAQ (reference sequence). With 6 bases clipped from V and 7 bases from J, the junction kept 14 bases outside the gene matches.